This T cell receptor beta chain was retrieved from a study of T cells after yellow fever vaccination. Study conclusions and caveats: Contaminating bulk clonotypes could be abundant in FACS-sorted repertoires.

One entry per CDR3 protein, called by TCRdb with MiXCR from the 5' RACE reads. Of nearly 350,000 distinct CDR3 sequences in the sample, about 7.8% were seen once. The CDR3 has 14 residues. The germline gives CDR1 MNHNS, CDR2 SASEGT. Trimming removed 5 bases at V and 7 bases at J, with 12 bases between. As regards this clonotype: Its antigen remains unidentified.

Here the sequenced sample was PBMCs, taken around 45 days after the first yellow fever vaccination. The J gene is TRBJ1-6, the V gene TRBV6-1, with D possibly being TRBD1 (5 bases). This sequence was found in a man aged 18 to 29 who received the YFV17D yellow fever vaccine. The CDR3 sequence is CASSPRDANSPLHF. The CDR3 DNA reads as TGTGCCAGCAGTCCCCGGGACGCGAATTCACCCCTCCACTTT.